The rows below give T cell receptor beta chains drawn from one sample of a study of response to subunit inactivated influenza vaccine. Each CDR3 protein is one row after TCRdb ran MiXCR on the RT-PCR reads. The sample has some 800,000 distinct CDR3 sequences; around 21% are singletons. This sample comprised PBMCs from blood, obtained 5 to 6 days after vaccination. The receptors originated from a man aged 45 to 65 who received an inactivated influenza vaccine. Both conserved end residues are part of each CDR3. The order of the fields is D gene, J gene, V gene, clone size, CDR3 DNA, CDR3 protein. D genes are given only for firm matches. Clone size is not always given. Where it is, it says once, few, many or a class for expanded clones.

>.|TRBJ2-5|TRBV20-1|few
TGCAGTGCTCAACAGGGTTTTTGGACCCAGTACTTC
CSAQQGFWTQYF
>.|TRBJ2-7|TRBV7-9|few
TGTGCCAGCAGCTTTAGGGGGGGAGGTTCCTACGAGCAGTACTTC
CASSFRGGGSYEQYF
>.|TRBJ2-3|TRBV5-1|many
TGCGCCAGCAGCTTGGCCGCAGATACGCAGTATTTT
CASSLAADTQYF
>TRBD2|TRBJ2-1|TRBV3-1|.
TGTGCCAGCAGCCAATTAGCGGGAGGGCCTAGCAATGAGCAGTTCTTC
CASSQLAGGPSNEQFF
>.|TRBJ2-1|TRBV4-2|.
TGTGCCAGCAGCCACGTCAGGAGTGAAACGGAGCAGTTCTTC
CASSHVRSETEQFF
>.|TRBJ2-3|TRBV29-1|few
TGCAGCGTTCGTCGCAGGTCCCCCATCCAGGGCACAGATACGCAGTATTTT
CSVRRRSPIQGTDTQYF
>TRBD2|TRBJ2-5|TRBV7-7|few
TGTGCCAGCAGCTTAGGGATTCTAGCGGGAGGGATCCACCAAGAGACCCAGTACTTC
CASSLGILAGGIHQETQYF
>.|TRBJ1-1|TRBV19|.
TGTGCCAGTATTCGGACAGACTTTTACGAAGCTTTCTTT
CASIRTDFYEAFF
>TRBD1|TRBJ1-5|TRBV6-2/TRBV6-3|few
TGTGCCAGCAGACAGGGGGCCCTCAATCAGCCCCAGCATTTT
CASRQGALNQPQHF
>.|TRBJ1-1|TRBV29-1|few
TGCAGCGTTGAAGAGCAACTGAACACTGAAGCTTTCTTT
CSVEEQLNTEAFF
>TRBD2|TRBJ2-3|TRBV12-3/TRBV12-4|.
TGTGCCAGCAGTTTTTGGGCGGGACTAGCGGGAGGTGACACAGATACGCAGTATTTT
CASSFWAGLAGGDTDTQYF
>TRBD2|TRBJ2-1|TRBV6-1|.
TGTGCCAGCAGGGGACTAGCGGACCTGGGTGAGCAGTTCTTC
CASRGLADLGEQFF
>TRBD2|TRBJ2-3|TRBV18|few
TGTGCCAGCTCACCTACTAGCGGGGGGAGCACAGATACGCAGTATTTT
CASSPTSGGSTDTQYF
>TRBD2|TRBJ2-5|TRBV7-2|.
TGTGCCAGCAGTGAGCGGGGGGGCCGGGAGACCCAGTACTTC
CASSERGGRETQYF
>.|TRBJ2-3|TRBV7-8|many
TGTGCCAGCAGCCCGACTGGCGGGGTTTACACAGATACGCAGTATTTT
CASSPTGGVYTDTQYF
>.|TRBJ2-3|TRBV20-1|many
TGCAGTGCCTTGAGTGACCGGGGAGCGAGCACAGATACGCAGTATTTT
CSALSDRGASTDTQYF
>.|TRBJ2-2|TRBV29-1|few
TGCAGCGTTATAGGGTCGGCCGGGGAGCTGTTTTTT
CSVIGSAGELFF
>TRBD2|TRBJ2-5|TRBV2|.
TGTGCCAGCAGTAAAACTAGCGGAGAGACCCAGTACTTC
CASSKTSGETQYF
>.|TRBJ1-1|TRBV2|few
TGTGCCAGCAGTGACGGGGTTGAGAACACTGAAGCTTTCTTT
CASSDGVENTEAFF
>.|TRBJ2-5|TRBV5-1|few
TGCGCCAGCAGCGAACTAGCTCAAGAGACCCAGTACTTC
CASSELAQETQYF
>.|TRBJ2-4|TRBV4-3|.
TGCGCCAGCAGCCCCCAAATGGACAGTCTAGCCAAAAACATTCAGTACTTC
CASSPQMDSLAKNIQYF
>TRBD2|TRBJ2-1|TRBV20-1|.
TGCAGTGTCGGACTAGCGGGAGGAGATGAGCAGTTCTTC
CSVGLAGGDEQFF
>TRBD2|TRBJ2-3|TRBV5-5|.
TGTGCCAGCAGTAAAAGCGGGGGAAGCACAGATACGCAGTATTTT
CASSKSGGSTDTQYF
>.|TRBJ2-5|TRBV7-6|once
TGTGCCAGCAGCCCTGGGGGACGCCGAATCCGAGAGACCCAGTACTTC
CASSPGGRRIRETQYF
>.|TRBJ1-4|TRBV20-1|few
TGCAGTGCTAGAGACGGATCTGGTTTCTATGAAAAACTGTTTTTT
CSARDGSGFYEKLFF
>.|TRBJ2-5|TRBV5-1|few
TGCGCCAGCAGCTTGAATGGGGCCCAAGAGACCCAGTACTTC
CASSLNGAQETQYF
>TRBD2|TRBJ2-1|TRBV6-1|.
TGTGCCACAGACAAAGCGGGACTAGCGGGAGCGAATGAGCAGTTCTTC
CATDKAGLAGANEQFF
>.|TRBJ1-2|TRBV6-5|.
TGTGCCAGCAGTTATCGAGGCGGGGGCAACTATGGCTACACCTTC
CASSYRGGGNYGYTF
>.|TRBJ2-1|TRBV29-1|many
TGCAGCGGCCGTGGGACCACCACACCTCTCCAGTTCTTC
CSGRGTTTPLQFF
>TRBD2|TRBJ2-1|TRBV6-2/TRBV6-3|.
TGTGCCAGCAGTAAAGCTAGCGGGAGAGGCTACAATGAGCAGTTCTTC
CASSKASGRGYNEQFF
>.|TRBJ1-4|TRBV7-9|few
TGTGCCAGCAGCTTAGTTGGGTATACGGCTAATGAAAAACTGTTTTTT
CASSLVGYTANEKLFF
>TRBD1|TRBJ1-5|TRBV7-9|.
TGTGCCAGCAGCCTCGGGACAGAGAATCAGCCCCAGCATTTT
CASSLGTENQPQHF
>.|TRBJ2-7|TRBV30|.
TGTGCCTGGAGACAGCTAGTTAGCGGCCACGAGCAGTACTTC
CAWRQLVSGHEQYF
>TRBD1|TRBJ1-1|TRBV5-1|few
TGCGCCAGCAGCTTGGGGACCGGGACAGGGGGCATGAACACTGAAGCTTTCTTT
CASSLGTGTGGMNTEAFF
>TRBD2|TRBJ2-1|TRBV10-3|few
TGTGCCATCAACCCCGGGGGGGCCGTTAGTAATGAGCAGTTCTTC
CAINPGGAVSNEQFF
>.|TRBJ1-5|TRBV15|.
TGTGCCACCAGCAGAGTGGATCAGCCCCAGCATTTT
CATSRVDQPQHF
>TRBD2|TRBJ2-1|TRBV20-1|.
TGCAGTGCTAGAGTCCCAATTACCCTAGCGGGAGCTCACAATGAGCAGTTCTTC
CSARVPITLAGAHNEQFF
>TRBD2|TRBJ2-5|TRBV28|.
TGTGCCAGCAAGGGACTAGCGGGAGTAGAGACCCAGTACTTC
CASKGLAGVETQYF
>TRBD2|TRBJ2-1|TRBV20-1|few
TGCAGTGCTAGAAGGGGCGGGAGGGCCTACAATGAGCAGTTCTTC
CSARRGGRAYNEQFF
>TRBD1|TRBJ2-7|TRBV5-1|.
TGCGCCAGCAGCTTGCAAATCAGGGGGTCTGGCGAGCAGTACTTC
CASSLQIRGSGEQYF
>.|TRBJ1-1|TRBV20-1|few
TGCAGTGCCACAGGGTTTCTTGGCGAGAACACTGAAGCTTTCTTT
CSATGFLGENTEAFF
>.|TRBJ2-5|TRBV11-2|.
TGTGCCAGCAGCTCAGACCCGACGGCACAAGAGACCCAGTACTTC
CASSSDPTAQETQYF
>TRBD2|TRBJ2-7|TRBV29-1|few
TGCAGCGGAAGACTAGCGGGAGGGCACGAGCAGTACTTC
CSGRLAGGHEQYF
>.|TRBJ2-5|TRBV5-5|.
TGTGCCAGCAGCTTAATTCGGGAGACCCAGTACTTC
CASSLIRETQYF
>.|TRBJ1-5|TRBV12-3/TRBV12-4|.
TGTGCCAGCAGTTTCTTTAGAAATCAGCCCCAGCATTTT
CASSFFRNQPQHF
>.|TRBJ2-3|TRBV7-9|.
TGTGCCAGCAGCCCAATTTTACGGGGCGCAGATACGCAGTATTTT
CASSPILRGADTQYF
>.|TRBJ2-4|TRBV4-1|few
TGCGCCAGCAGCCAAGCAGGGACACTAGCCAAAAACATTCAGTACTTC
CASSQAGTLAKNIQYF